What follows describes a single TCR beta chain. Repertoires were generated with immunoSEQ multiplex PCR, while TCRdb's copy carries only in-frame clones and drops some. The sample includes around 300,000 clones, 88% of them seen just once. Participants' own reports of clinical history determined their cohort assignment. The record originates from a study of blood T cell repertoires in COVID-19. For the study at large: Collection of acute and convalescent COVID-19 samples took place in the United States, Italy and Spain.

The CDR3 runs 15 residues. The V gene's germline CDR1 is SNHLY and CDR2 FYNNEI. V was pared by 6 bases and J by 0 bases, with 6 bases of the junction left unmatched. Sequencing was done on a sample of PBMCs or T cells enriched from blood (not recorded which). V usage is TRBV2 and J usage is TRBJ1-2; 8 nucleotides agree with TRBD1. This TCR was recovered from a woman in her fifties or sixties in a cohort exposed to, infected with or recovered from COVID-19 (not recorded which). For the CDR3, the DNA is TGTGCCAGCAGGGGACAGGTTACCCCTAACTATGGCTACACCTTC. It yields the protein CASRGQVTPNYGYTF.